This TCR beta chain was retrieved from a study of OX40 agonist ivuxolimab in advanced cancers. Overall study context: In this cohort, patients received ivuxolimab, an agonistic anti-OX40 (CD134) antibody. Three individuals attained partial responses, comprising one hepatocellular carcinoma case and two cutaneous melanoma cases. Points from the study as a whole: Expanded clones were, on average, more numerous in CD8+ T cells than in CD4+. Expanded peripheral T-cell antigen specificity went undetermined.

To note about this clone: The antigen remains unidentified.

Clones were sequenced by immunoSEQ multiplex PCR, and TCRdb holds only the in-frame ones, with some missing. The sample shows roughly 100,000 clones, 85% to 90% of them seen only once. The TCR comes from an adult with an advanced solid tumor such as melanoma, head and neck, liver or kidney cancer. Here the sequenced sample was CD4+ or CD8+ T cells sorted from blood, taken in a trial of the OX40 agonist ivuxolimab.

CDR3 sequence reads: CASSRTGASYGYTF. CDR3 DNA: TGCGCCAGCAGCCGTACAGGGGCGAGCTATGGCTACACCTTC. The V call is TRBV5-1, the J call TRBJ1-2; TRBD1 matches at 7 bases. Germline V gene lookup returns CDR1 SGHRS and CDR2 YFSETQ. The V gene end was trimmed by 4 bases and the J gene end by 4 bases; junction bases not matched to a gene: 7. The CDR3 has 14 residues.